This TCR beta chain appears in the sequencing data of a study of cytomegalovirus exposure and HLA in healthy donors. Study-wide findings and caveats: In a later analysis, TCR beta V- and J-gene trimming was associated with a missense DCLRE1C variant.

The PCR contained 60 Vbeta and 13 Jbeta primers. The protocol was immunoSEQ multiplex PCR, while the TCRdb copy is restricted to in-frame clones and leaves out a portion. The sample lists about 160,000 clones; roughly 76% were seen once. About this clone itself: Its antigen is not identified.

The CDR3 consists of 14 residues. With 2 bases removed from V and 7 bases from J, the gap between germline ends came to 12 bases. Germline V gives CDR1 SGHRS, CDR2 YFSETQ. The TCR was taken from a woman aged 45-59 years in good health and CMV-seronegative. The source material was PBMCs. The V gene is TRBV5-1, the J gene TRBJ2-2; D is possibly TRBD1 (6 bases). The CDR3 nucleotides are TGCGCCAGCAGCTTATCAGGGGACGGCGGGGAGCTGTTTTTT. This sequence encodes CASSLSGDGGELFF. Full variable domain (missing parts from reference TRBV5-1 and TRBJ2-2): KAGVTQTPRYLIKTRGQQVTLSCSPISGHRSVSWYQQTPGQGLQFLFEYFSETQRNKGNFPGRFSGRQFSNSRSEMNVSTLELGDSALYLCASSLSGDGGELFFGEGSRLTVL.